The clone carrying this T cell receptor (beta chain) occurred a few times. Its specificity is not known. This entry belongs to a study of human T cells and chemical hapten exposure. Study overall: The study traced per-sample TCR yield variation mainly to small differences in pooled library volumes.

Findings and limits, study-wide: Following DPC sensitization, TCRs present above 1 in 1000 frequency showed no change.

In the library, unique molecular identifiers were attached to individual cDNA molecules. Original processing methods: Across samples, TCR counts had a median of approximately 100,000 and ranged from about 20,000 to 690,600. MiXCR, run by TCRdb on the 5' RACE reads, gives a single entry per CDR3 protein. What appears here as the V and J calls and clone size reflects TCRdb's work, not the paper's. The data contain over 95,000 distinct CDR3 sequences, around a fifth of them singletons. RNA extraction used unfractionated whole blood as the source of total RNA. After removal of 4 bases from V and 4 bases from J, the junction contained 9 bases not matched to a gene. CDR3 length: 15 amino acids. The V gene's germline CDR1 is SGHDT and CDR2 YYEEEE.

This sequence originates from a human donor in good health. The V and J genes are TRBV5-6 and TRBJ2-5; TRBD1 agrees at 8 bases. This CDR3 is CASSPDREEIETQYF. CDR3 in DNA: TGTGCCAGCAGCCCGGACAGGGAGGAGATAGAGACCCAGTACTTC.